The clone carrying this T cell receptor beta chain was seen only a few times. Its specificity is not known. The CDR3 has 16 amino acids. Germline lookup yields CDR1 SGHRS and CDR2 YFSETQ. V lost 4 bases and J lost 4; bases outside the gene matches: 10. The data belong to a study of T cells in Graves' hyperthyroidism and ophthalmopathy. Exclusion criteria comprised uncontrolled infection, other autoimmune disease, pregnancy or lactation. General study results and limits: Ophthalmopathy got predicted by the model a median roughly 6.4 months before its onset. Most thyroid clonotypes expanded above 0.001 were also detected in blood.

RNA transcripts gave rise to amplified TCR beta CDR3 regions. HTBI primers were the set used in a first-round RT-PCR of the TCR CDR3. TCRdb re-called the multiplex PCR reads with MiXCR, one entry per CDR3 protein. The table records hundreds of thousands of distinct CDR3 sequences, roughly 14% of them present only once. The chain is built from TRBV5-1 and TRBJ1-2; TRBD1 matches at 10 bases. Sequencing was performed on blood. The clonotype originates from a man between 18 and 35 years old with Graves' ophthalmopathy. CDR3 loop: CASSPQGQGLAYGYTF. The CDR3 region has the DNA TGCGCCAGCAGCCCCCAGGGACAGGGGCTGGCCTATGGCTACACCTTC. Drawing the rest from reference TRBV5-1 and TRBJ1-2, the complete variable domain is KAGVTQTPRYLIKTRGQQVTLSCSPISGHRSVSWYQQTPGQGLQFLFEYFSETQRNKGNFPGRFSGRQFSNSRSEMNVSTLELGDSALYLCASSPQGQGLAYGYTFGSGTRLTVV.